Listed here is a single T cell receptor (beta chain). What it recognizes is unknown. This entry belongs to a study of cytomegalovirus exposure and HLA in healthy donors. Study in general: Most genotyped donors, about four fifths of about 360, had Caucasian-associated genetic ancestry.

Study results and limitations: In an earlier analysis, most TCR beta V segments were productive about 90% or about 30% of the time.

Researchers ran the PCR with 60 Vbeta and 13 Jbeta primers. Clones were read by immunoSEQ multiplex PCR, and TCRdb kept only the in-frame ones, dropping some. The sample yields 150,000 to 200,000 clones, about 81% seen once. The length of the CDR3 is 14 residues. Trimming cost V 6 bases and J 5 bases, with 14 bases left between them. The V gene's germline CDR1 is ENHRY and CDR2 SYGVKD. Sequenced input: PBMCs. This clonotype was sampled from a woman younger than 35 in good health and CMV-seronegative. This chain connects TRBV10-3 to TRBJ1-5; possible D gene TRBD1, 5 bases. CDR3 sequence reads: CAIRPSGEDQPQHF. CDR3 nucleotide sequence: TGTGCCATCAGGCCTTCGGGGGAGGATCAGCCCCAGCATTTT.